The sequence of this T cell receptor beta chain was determined in a study of blood T cell repertoires in COVID-19. Study at large: Italy, Spain and the United States were the sources of the convalescent and acute COVID-19 samples.

This clone has only a few counts. At the DNA level, this CDR3 is encoded by other sequences in the same sample as well. With 4 bases removed from V and 2 bases from J, the gap between germline ends came to 9 bases. Germline-derived CDR1 and CDR2 are SGHTA and FQGNSA. CDR3 length: 14 residues. The protocol was immunoSEQ multiplex PCR, while the TCRdb copy is restricted to in-frame clones and leaves out a portion. This sample yields over 300,000 clones, of which roughly 82% are seen a single time; 1.5% to 2% belongs to the top ten. This chain links TRBV7-2 with TRBJ1-5, with D possibly being TRBD1 (6 bases). This TCR was recovered from a woman between 50 and 59 years old with acute or convalescent COVID-19. Sequenced sample: peripheral blood. The CDR3 spells CASSSRQGNQPQHF. CDR3 DNA: TGTGCCAGCAGCTCGCGACAGGGCAATCAGCCCCAGCATTTT. Together with reference TRBV7-2 and TRBJ1-5, the CDR3 gives the full variable domain: GAGVSQSPSNKVTEKGKDVELRCDPISGHTALYWYRQSLGQGLEFLIYFQGNSAPDKSGLPSDRFSAERTGGSVSTLTIQRTQQEDSAVYLCASSSRQGNQPQHFGDGTRLSIL.